The 12 T cell receptor beta chains listed next were all sequenced from one sample in a study of CD8+ T cells in alopecia areata. Extracted RNA was reverse transcribed into cDNA, the sequencing template. TCRdb's table, derived via immunoSEQ multiplex PCR, lists solely in-frame clones and lacks some. The sample contains 150,000 or so clones, about 61% of which appear only once. Treatment indicated: oral pan-JAK inhibitor, 5-10 mg twice daily. Sequencing used CD4+ T cells sorted from blood, obtained at roughly week 58, from a patient treated with tofacitinib. The source is a human donor with alopecia areata.

This clone came up once. This chain links TRBV14 with TRBJ2-5; maybe TRBD1 (6 bases). The CDR3 length is 17 residues. Germline CDR1 SGHDN, CDR2 FVKESK. V lost 5 bases and J 5 bases, leaving 24 bases between the germline ends. The CDR3 reads CASSFIPTIRGSETQYF. The CDR3 DNA follows: TGTGCCAGCAGCTTTATTCCTACCATAAGGGGGTCGGAGACCCAGTACTTC.

V and J are TRBV30 and TRBJ1-2; D gene unclear. CDR1 is GTSNPN, CDR2 SVGIG, per germline (reference sequence). The CDR3 length is 14 residues. Deletions cut 5 bases from V and 3 bases from J, with 16 bases between. CDR3 nucleotide sequence: TGTGCCTGGGGGAGGAGGAGTCGGGACTATGGCTACACCTTC. It specifies CAWGRRSRDYGYTF.

The chain combines TRBV19 with TRBJ1-2, with D perhaps matching TRBD1 (5 bases). From germline, CDR1 is LNHDA and CDR2 SQIVND (reference sequence). The V end lost 2 bases, the J end lost 5 bases, and 12 bases lay between the germline ends. The CDR3 length is 14 residues. The CDR3 is CASSIWGTDYGYTF. CDR3 sequence (DNA): TGTGCCAGTAGTATATGGGGGACGGATTATGGCTACACCTTC.

In its sample, this clone was seen once. The J gene is TRBJ2-5, the V gene TRBV10-3, with D unclear. This CDR3 has 13 amino acids. V dropped 6 bases and J dropped 1 base, with 9 bases sitting between them. The V gene's germline CDR1 is ENHRY and CDR2 SYGVKD. The CDR3 is CAIREAFQETQYF. In nucleotides, the CDR3 is TGTGCCATCAGGGAAGCGTTCCAAGAGACCCAGTACTTC.

This clone has just a few counts. The rearrangement links TRBV30 to TRBJ2-7, with a possible D match to TRBD1 (8 bases). CDR1 and CDR2 from the germline V gene are GTSNPN and SVGIG (reference sequence). The CDR3 contains 13 residues. V lost 7 bases, J lost 3 bases, and 16 bases lay in between. The CDR3 here is CASSGQGRYEQYF. Written as DNA, the CDR3 is TGTGCCTCTAGCGGACAGGGTCGCTACGAGCAGTACTTC.

The gene calls are TRBV7-2 and TRBJ1-5; D call uncertain. CDR1 is SGHTA and CDR2 is FQGNSA in the germline V gene. Trimming removed 5 bases at V and 4 bases at J, with 12 bases between. The CDR3 has 14 amino acids. The CDR3 sequence is CASSPTTGNQPQHF. DNA for the CDR3: TGTGCCAGCAGCCCTACAACCGGGAATCAGCCCCAGCATTTT. Complete variable domain (other parts from reference TRBV7-2 and TRBJ1-5): GAGVSQSPSNKVTEKGKDVELRCDPISGHTALYWYRQSLGQGLEFLIYFQGNSAPDKSGLPSDRFSAERTGGSVSTLTIQRTQQEDSAVYLCASSPTTGNQPQHFGDGTRLSIL.

The sample holds a few counts of this clone. The genes are TRBV19 and TRBJ2-3, with D possibly TRBD1 on 5 matching bases. The CDR3 is 14 amino acids. Deletions cut 3 bases from V and 2 bases from J, with 9 bases between. Germline CDR1 is LNHDA and CDR2 is SQIVND (reference sequence). In DNA form, the CDR3 reads TGTGCCAGTAGTATTGCAGGGATCACAGATACGCAGTATTTT. Translating gives CASSIAGITDTQYF. Full variable domain (rest looked up from reference TRBV19 and TRBJ2-3): DGGITQSPKYLFRKEGQNVTLSCEQNLNHDAMYWYRQDPGQGLRLIYYSQIVNDFQKGDIAEGYSVSREKKESFPLTVTSAQKNPTAFYLCASSIAGITDTQYFGPGTRLTVL.

This clone was seen more than once but under ten times. The chain joins TRBV7-2 to TRBJ2-5, with TRBD2 identical over 7 bases. V shed 5 bases, J shed 3 bases, and the junction held 9 bases outside the gene matches. Germline V gene lookup returns CDR1 SGHTA and CDR2 FQGNSA. The CDR3 covers 15 residues. As DNA, the CDR3 is TGTGCCAGCAGCCATTGGGGGGGTAGCGAAGAGACCCAGTACTTC. Translating it yields CASSHWGGSEETQYF.

The chain carries TRBV2 and TRBJ1-1; D unclear. Trimming took 3 bases from V and 6 from J, leaving 8 bases between them. CDR3 size: 12 residues. Germline CDR1 SNHLY, CDR2 FYNNEI. Here the CDR3 DNA reads TGTGCCAGCAGTGATGGGGTTTCTGAAGCTTTCTTT. Its protein product is CASSDGVSEAFF.

The J gene is TRBJ2-2, the V gene TRBV6-5; 7 bases map to TRBD1. Trimming took 7 bases from V and 3 from J; bases not matched to a gene: 5. Germline CDR1 reads MNHEY; CDR2 reads SVGAGI. CDR3 length: 14 amino acids. This chain's CDR3 is CASTQGLDTGELFF. In DNA form, the CDR3 reads TGTGCCAGCACACAGGGGCTGGACACCGGGGAGCTGTTTTTT.

The chain employs TRBV12-5 and TRBJ2-5; 7 bases are shared with TRBD1. Trimming cost V 1 base and J 1 base; bases outside gene matches: 3. CDR1 is LGHNT, CDR2 FRNRAP, per germline. CDR3 size: 15 residues. The CDR3 region is CASGLDRQGQETQYF. The CDR3 nucleotides are TGTGCTAGTGGTTTGGACAGACAGGGCCAAGAGACCCAGTACTTC.

V usage is TRBV5-6 and J usage is TRBJ2-7, with a weak D call TRBD2 (6 bases). Per germline, CDR1 SGHDT and CDR2 YYEEEE. The CDR3 is 16 amino acids. Trimming left V 3 bases short and J 0 bases short, with 16 bases between. The CDR3 DNA is TGTGCCAGCAGCTACACGGGACTCTCGAGCTCCTACGAGCAGTACTTC. Translated, it gives CASSYTGLSSSYEQYF.